This entry lists 11 T cell receptor beta chains sequenced from one sample in a study of cytomegalovirus exposure and HLA in healthy donors (dated by TCRdb to about 2017). Library preparation was by the immunoSEQ multiplex PCR assay. For the multiplex PCR, a mixture combining 60 forward primers for TCR Vbeta segments and 13 reverse primers for TCR Jbeta segments was used. The table was pulled from immuneACCESS by TCRdb, which kept in-frame rearrangements only. Such tables lose some clones; where checked, under half of the loss comes from unresolved V genes, and the rest has no known cause. The sample contains 150,000 to 200,000 clones, 80% of them found a single time. The ten largest clones represent around 5.8% of the sample. The sample was PBMCs. The origin of the receptors is a male donor in good health and CMV-seropositive.

The chain combines TRBV11-3 with TRBJ1-3, with no clear D. The CDR3 is made up of 14 amino acids. Germline values: CDR1 SGHNT, CDR2 YENEEA. Trimming removed 5 bases from V and 4 bases from J, with 12 bases in between. The CDR3 DNA sequence: TGTGCCAGCAGCGCTGAAATTCGGGGAAACACCATATATTTT. It yields the protein CASSAEIRGNTIYF. The full variable domain, with the rest looked up from reference TRBV11-3 and TRBJ1-3, is EAGVVQSPRYKIIEKKQPVAFWCNPISGHNTLYWYLQNLGQGPELLIRYENEEAVDDSQLPKDRFSAERLKGVDSTLKIQPAELGDSAVYLCASSAEIRGNTIYFGEGSWLTVV.

This chain joins TRBV29-1 and TRBJ2-3; 11 bases agree with TRBD1. The CDR3 length is 15 residues. Germline lookup yields CDR1 SQVTM and CDR2 ANQGSEA. V shed 4 bases, J shed 4 bases, and the junction held 7 bases outside the gene matches. Here the CDR3 DNA reads TGCAGCGTTGTGAAGGACAGGGGGCGCCCAGATACGCAGTATTTT. Protein sequence: CSVVKDRGRPDTQYF.

This clone was observed a handful of times. The chain couples TRBV4-1 to TRBJ2-7; D is possibly TRBD2 (6 bases). V was cut by 4 bases and J by 3 bases, with 19 bases left in between. There are 16 residues in the CDR3. In germline, CDR1 is MGHRA, CDR2 YSYEKL. DNA of the CDR3: TGCGCCAGCAGCCCTGGAAGGGCCCGCGGGATCTACGAGCAGTACTTC. Its protein is CASSPGRARGIYEQYF.

The chain couples TRBV5-1 to TRBJ1-1; D gene unclear. CDR1 and CDR2 (germline): SGHRS, YFSETQ. The CDR3 is made up of 15 amino acids. Trimming took off 3 bases at V and 0 bases at J, with 12 bases between the two ends. The CDR3 DNA sequence: TGCGCCAGCAGCTCTAGCGGCAGGATGAACACTGAAGCTTTCTTT. It specifies CASSSSGRMNTEAFF.

This clone was observed a few times. J is TRBJ2-2 and V is TRBV14, with TRBD2 matching 7 bases. The V gene end was trimmed by 3 bases and the J gene end by 6 bases; junction bases not matched to a gene: 7. The CDR3 contains 15 residues. From germline, CDR1 is SGHDN and CDR2 FVKESK. The CDR3 DNA sequence: TGTGCCAGCAGCCAGGTTGCGGGAGTTGCCGGGGAGCTGTTTTTT. This encodes CASSQVAGVAGELFF.

The chain employs TRBV29-1 and TRBJ2-1; 8 bases line up with TRBD1. Looked up from germline, CDR1 is SQVTM and CDR2 is ANQGSEA. The V and J ends lost 6 bases and 0 bases, in that order; junction bases with no gene match: 4. The CDR3 extends over 14 amino acids. The CDR3 DNA is TGCAGCGTCGGGACAGGAAACTCCTACAATGAGCAGTTCTTC. It specifies CSVGTGNSYNEQFF.

The chain has TRBV9 and TRBJ2-5; D may be TRBD2 (9 bases). The J call is doubtful: the DNA matches TRBJ2-7 better. Germline V CDR1 and CDR2: SGDLS, YYNGEE. This CDR3 is built from 15 residues. The CDR3 DNA sequence: TGTGCCAGCAGTCGCGGGAGGGGGACAGGCTACGAGCAGTACTTC. This gives the protein CASSRGRGTGYEQYF.

The chain has TRBV5-1 and TRBJ2-3, with TRBD1 identical over 8 bases. The length of the CDR3 is 16 residues. CDR1 is SGHRS and CDR2 is YFSETQ in the germline V gene. The V segment lost 4 bases and the J segment 2 bases; nucleotides outside the gene matches: 9. The CDR3, as DNA: TGCGCCAGCAGCCTGGGGACAGGCCTATACACAGATACGCAGTATTTT. Protein sequence: CASSLGTGLYTDTQYF.

A single count supports this clone. The chain carries TRBV7-2 and TRBJ2-5; 7 bases line up with TRBD2. Germline assignment: CDR1 SGHTA and CDR2 FQGNSA. Germline trimming cut 7 bases from V and 2 bases from J; bases unmatched to any gene: 7. The CDR3 consists of 14 residues. The CDR3 DNA follows: TGTGCCAGCACCCTTATGGGGGGGCAAGAGACCCAGTACTTC. Protein: CASTLMGGQETQYF.

V usage is TRBV6-5 and J usage is TRBJ1-4; D gene ambiguous. The germline gives CDR1 MNHEY, CDR2 SVGAGI. V was pared by 8 bases and J by 8 bases, with 12 bases between. The CDR3 is 12 amino acids. CDR3: CASGGGREKLFF. The CDR3 coding sequence is TGTGCCAGCGGCGGAGGACGGGAAAAACTGTTTTTT.

This chain connects TRBV6-5 to TRBJ1-4, with a tentative D call TRBD1 (5 bases). V dropped 3 bases and J dropped 8 bases, with 13 bases sitting between them. CDR3 size: 14 residues. CDR1 MNHEY and CDR2 SVGAGI come from the germline V gene. CDR3 nucleotides: TGTGCCAGCAGTTATATCCAGGGAGGGGAAAAACTGTTTTTT. Translation: CASSYIQGGEKLFF.